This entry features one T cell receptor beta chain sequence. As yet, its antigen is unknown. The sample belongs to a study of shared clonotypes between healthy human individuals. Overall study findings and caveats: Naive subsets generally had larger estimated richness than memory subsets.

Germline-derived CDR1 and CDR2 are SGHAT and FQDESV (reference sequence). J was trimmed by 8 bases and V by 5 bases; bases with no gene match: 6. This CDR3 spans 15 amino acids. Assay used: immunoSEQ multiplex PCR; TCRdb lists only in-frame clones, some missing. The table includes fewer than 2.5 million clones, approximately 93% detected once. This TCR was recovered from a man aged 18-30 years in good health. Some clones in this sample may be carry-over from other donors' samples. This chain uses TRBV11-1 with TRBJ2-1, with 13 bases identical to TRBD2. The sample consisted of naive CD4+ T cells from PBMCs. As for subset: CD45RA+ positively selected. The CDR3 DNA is TGTGCCAGCAGCCCGGGACTAGCGGGACTCGATGAGCAGTTCTTC. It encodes CASSPGLAGLDEQFF.